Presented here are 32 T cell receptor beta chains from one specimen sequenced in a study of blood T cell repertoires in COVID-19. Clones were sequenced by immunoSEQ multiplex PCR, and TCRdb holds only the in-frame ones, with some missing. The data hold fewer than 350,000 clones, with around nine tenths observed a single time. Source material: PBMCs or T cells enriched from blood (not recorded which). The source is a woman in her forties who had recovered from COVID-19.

The CDR3 DNA sequence: TGTGCCAGCAGCCAAGATTATTTTGAGACCCAGTACTTC. Protein product: CASSQDYFETQYF. V gene TRBV3-1 (or the pseudogene TRBV3-2) combines with J gene TRBJ2-5; D is unresolved. This CDR3 has 13 amino acids. The V end was cut by 0 bases, the J end by 5 bases, with 7 bases between. The germline gives CDR1 LGHDT, CDR2 YNNKEL (reference sequence).

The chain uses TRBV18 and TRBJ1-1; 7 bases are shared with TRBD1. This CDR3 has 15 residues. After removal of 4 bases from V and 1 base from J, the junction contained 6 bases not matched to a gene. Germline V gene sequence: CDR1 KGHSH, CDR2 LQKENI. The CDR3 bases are TGTGCCAGCTCACGAATGGGACAGTCGAACACTGAAGCTTTCTTT. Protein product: CASSRMGQSNTEAFF.

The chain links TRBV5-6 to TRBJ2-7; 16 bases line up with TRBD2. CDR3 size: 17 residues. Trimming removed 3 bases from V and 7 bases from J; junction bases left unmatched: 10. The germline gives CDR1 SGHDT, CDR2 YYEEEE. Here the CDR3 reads CASSSPGLAGGPREQYF. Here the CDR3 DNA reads TGTGCCAGCAGCTCTCCGGGACTAGCGGGAGGGCCTAGGGAGCAGTACTTC.

The CDR3 DNA reads as TGTGCCAGCCAGGCGGGGACTGAAGCTTTCTTT. Its protein is CASQAGTEAFF. V usage is TRBV2 and J usage is TRBJ1-1; D is unclear. Trimming stripped 8 bases from V and 5 bases from J, with 9 bases between. This CDR3 is built from 11 residues. The germline CDR1 and CDR2 sequences are SNHLY and FYNNEI.

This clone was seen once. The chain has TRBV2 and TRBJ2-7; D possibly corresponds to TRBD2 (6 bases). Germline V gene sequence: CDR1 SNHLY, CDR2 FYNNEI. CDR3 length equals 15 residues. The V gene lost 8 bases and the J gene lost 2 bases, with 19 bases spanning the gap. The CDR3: CASLLEASVPYEQYF. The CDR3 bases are TGTGCCAGCCTCCTTGAGGCTAGCGTCCCCTACGAGCAGTACTTC. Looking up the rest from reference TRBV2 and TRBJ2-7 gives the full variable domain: EPEVTQTPSHQVTQMGQEVILRCVPISNHLYFYWYRQILGQKVEFLVSFYNNEISEKSEIFDDQFSVERPDGSNFTLKIRSTKLEDSAMYFCASLLEASVPYEQYFGPGTRLTVT.

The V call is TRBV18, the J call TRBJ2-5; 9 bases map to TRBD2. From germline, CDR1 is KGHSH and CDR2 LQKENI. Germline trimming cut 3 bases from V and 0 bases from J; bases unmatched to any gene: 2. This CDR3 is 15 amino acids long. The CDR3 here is CASSPWTSDQETQYF. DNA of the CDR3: TGTGCCAGCTCACCTTGGACTAGCGACCAAGAGACCCAGTACTTC.

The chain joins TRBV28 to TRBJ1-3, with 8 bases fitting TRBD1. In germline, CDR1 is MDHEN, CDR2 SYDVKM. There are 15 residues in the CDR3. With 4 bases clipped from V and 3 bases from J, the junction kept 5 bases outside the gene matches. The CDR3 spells CASSSLGTGGNTIYF. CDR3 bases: TGTGCCAGCAGTTCCCTAGGGACAGGTGGAAACACCATATATTTT.

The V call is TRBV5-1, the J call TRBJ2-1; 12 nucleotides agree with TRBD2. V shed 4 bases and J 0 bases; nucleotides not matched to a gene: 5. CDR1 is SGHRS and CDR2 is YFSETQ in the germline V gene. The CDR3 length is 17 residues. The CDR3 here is CASSSGLAGPSYNEQFF. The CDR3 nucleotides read TGCGCCAGCAGCAGTGGACTAGCGGGGCCCTCCTACAATGAGCAGTTCTTC.

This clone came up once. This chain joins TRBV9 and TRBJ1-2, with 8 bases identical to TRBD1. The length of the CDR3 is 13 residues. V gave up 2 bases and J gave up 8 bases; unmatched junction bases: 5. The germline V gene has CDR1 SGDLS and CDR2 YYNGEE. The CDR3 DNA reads TGTGCCAGCAGCGTCGTACAGGGGGTGGGCTACACCTTC. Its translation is CASSVVQGVGYTF.

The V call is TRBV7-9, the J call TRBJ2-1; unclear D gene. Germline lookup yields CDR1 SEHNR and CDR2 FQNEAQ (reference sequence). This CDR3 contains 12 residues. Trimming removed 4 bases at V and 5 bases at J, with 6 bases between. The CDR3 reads CASSYTDNEQFF. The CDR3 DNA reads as TGTGCCAGCAGCTACACCGACAATGAGCAGTTCTTC.

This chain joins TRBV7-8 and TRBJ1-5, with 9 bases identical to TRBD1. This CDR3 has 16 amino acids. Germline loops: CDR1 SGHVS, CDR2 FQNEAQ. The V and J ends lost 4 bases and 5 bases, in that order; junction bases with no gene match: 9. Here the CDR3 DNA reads TGTGCCAGCAGCTCGGGACCGGGACAGGGTTATCAGCCCCAGCATTTT. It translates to CASSSGPGQGYQPQHF.

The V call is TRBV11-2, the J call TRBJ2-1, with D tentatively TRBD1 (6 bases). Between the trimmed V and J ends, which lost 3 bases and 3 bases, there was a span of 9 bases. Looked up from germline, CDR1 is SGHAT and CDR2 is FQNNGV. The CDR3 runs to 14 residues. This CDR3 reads CASSLNRVYNEQFF. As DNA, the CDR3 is TGTGCCAGCAGCTTGAACAGGGTCTACAATGAGCAGTTCTTC.

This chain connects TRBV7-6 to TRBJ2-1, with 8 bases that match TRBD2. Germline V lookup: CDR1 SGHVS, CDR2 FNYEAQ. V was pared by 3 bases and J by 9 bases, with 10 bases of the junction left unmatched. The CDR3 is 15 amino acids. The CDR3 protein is CASSLGSRGAGEQFF. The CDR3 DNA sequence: TGTGCCAGCAGCTTGGGTTCGCGGGGGGCGGGTGAGCAGTTCTTC.

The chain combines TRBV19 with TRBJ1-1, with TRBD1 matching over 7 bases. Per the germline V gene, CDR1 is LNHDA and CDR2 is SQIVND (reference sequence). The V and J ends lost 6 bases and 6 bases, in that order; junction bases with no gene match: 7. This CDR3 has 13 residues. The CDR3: CASRGDSKSEAFF. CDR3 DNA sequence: TGTGCCAGTAGGGGGGACAGCAAATCTGAAGCTTTCTTT.

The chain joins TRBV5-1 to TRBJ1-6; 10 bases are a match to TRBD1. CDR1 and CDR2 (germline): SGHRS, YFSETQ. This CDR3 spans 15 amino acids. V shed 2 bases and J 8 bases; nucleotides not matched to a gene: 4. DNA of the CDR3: TGCGCCAGCAGCTTTTCGACAGGGGGCGATTCACCCCTCCACTTT. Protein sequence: CASSFSTGGDSPLHF.

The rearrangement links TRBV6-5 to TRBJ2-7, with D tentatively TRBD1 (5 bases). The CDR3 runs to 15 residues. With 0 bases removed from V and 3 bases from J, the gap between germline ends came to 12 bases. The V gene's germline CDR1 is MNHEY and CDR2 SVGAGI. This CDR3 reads CASSYSMDKIYEQYF. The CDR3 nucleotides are TGTGCCAGCAGTTACTCGATGGACAAAATCTACGAGCAGTACTTC.

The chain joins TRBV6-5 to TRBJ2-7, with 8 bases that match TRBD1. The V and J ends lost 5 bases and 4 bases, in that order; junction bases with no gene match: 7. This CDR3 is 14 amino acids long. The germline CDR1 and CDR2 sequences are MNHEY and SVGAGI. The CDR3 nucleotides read TGTGCCAGCAGTCTTGGACAGGGTAATTACGAGCAGTACTTC. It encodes CASSLGQGNYEQYF.

CDR3: CASSLVREGSPLHF. The CDR3 nucleotides are TGTGCCAGCAGCCTGGTGCGGGAGGGTTCACCCCTCCACTTT. The rearrangement joins TRBV3-1 (or the pseudogene TRBV3-2) to TRBJ1-6; D gene ambiguous. Trimming shortened V by 4 bases and J by 9 bases, and 13 bases separated the two germline ends. The CDR3 runs to 14 residues. Looked up from germline, CDR1 is LGHDT and CDR2 is YNNKEL (reference sequence).

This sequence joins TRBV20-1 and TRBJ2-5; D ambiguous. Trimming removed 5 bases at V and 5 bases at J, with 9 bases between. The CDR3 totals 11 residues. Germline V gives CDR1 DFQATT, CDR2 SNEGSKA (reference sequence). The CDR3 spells CSARYSETQYF. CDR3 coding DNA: TGCAGTGCTCGTTACTCGGAGACCCAGTACTTC.

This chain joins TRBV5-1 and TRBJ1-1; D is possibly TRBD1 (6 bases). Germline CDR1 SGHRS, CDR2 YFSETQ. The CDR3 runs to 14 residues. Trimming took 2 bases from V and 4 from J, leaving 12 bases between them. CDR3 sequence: CASSLNQGRTEAFF. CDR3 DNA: TGCGCCAGCAGCTTAAACCAGGGGCGCACTGAAGCTTTCTTT. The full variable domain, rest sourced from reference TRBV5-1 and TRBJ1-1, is KAGVTQTPRYLIKTRGQQVTLSCSPISGHRSVSWYQQTPGQGLQFLFEYFSETQRNKGNFPGRFSGRQFSNSRSEMNVSTLELGDSALYLCASSLNQGRTEAFFGQGTRLTVV.

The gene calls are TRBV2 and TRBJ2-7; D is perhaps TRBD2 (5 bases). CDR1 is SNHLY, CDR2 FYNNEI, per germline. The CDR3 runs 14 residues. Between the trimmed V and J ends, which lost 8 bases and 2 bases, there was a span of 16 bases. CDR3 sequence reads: CASVEGSVTYEQYF. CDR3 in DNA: TGTGCCAGCGTAGAGGGCTCAGTTACCTACGAGCAGTACTTC.

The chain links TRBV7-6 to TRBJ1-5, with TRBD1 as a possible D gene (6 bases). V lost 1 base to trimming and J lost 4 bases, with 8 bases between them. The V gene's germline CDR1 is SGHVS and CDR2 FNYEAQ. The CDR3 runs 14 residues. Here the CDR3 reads CASSLGTANQPQHF. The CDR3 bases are TGTGCCAGCAGCTTAGGGACAGCTAATCAGCCCCAGCATTTT.

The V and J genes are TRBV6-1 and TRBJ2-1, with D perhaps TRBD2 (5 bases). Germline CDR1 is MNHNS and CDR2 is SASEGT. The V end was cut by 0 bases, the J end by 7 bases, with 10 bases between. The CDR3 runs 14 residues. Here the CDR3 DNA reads TGTGCCAGCAGTGAAGCCCCCCTAGCAAATGAGCAGTTCTTC. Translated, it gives CASSEAPLANEQFF.

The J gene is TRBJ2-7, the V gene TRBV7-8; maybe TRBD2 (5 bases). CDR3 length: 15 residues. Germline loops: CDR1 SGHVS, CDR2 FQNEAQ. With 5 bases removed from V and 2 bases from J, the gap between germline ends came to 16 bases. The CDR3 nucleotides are TGTGCCAGCAGCCACCTCAGAGGGTTCGCCTACGAGCAGTACTTC. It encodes CASSHLRGFAYEQYF.

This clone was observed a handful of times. Here the CDR3 reads CASSLYRGGYEQYF. The CDR3 nucleotides read TGTGCCAGCAGCTTATATAGGGGAGGCTACGAGCAGTACTTC. The chain employs TRBV7-2 and TRBJ2-7; tentative D call: TRBD2 (6 bases). The CDR3 is 14 residues long. CDR1 SGHTA and CDR2 FQGNSA come from the germline V gene. Trimming removed 2 bases from V and 3 bases from J, with 11 bases in between.

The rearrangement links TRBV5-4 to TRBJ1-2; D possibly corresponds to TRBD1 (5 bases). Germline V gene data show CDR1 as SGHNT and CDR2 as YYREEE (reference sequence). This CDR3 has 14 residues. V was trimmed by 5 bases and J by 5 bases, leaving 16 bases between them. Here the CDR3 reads CASSLDRLPYGYTF. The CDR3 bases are TGTGCCAGCAGTCTCGACAGATTACCATATGGCTACACCTTC.

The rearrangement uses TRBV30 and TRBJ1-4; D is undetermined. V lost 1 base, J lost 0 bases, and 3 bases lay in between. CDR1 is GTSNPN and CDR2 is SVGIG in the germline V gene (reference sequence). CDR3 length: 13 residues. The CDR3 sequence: CAWSASTNEKLFF. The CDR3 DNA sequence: TGTGCCTGGAGTGCCTCAACTAATGAAAAACTGTTTTTT.

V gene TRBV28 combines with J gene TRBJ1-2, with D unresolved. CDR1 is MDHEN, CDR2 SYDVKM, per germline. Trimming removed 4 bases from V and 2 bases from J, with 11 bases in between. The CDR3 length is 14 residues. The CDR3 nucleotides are TGTGCCAGCAGTTCCCCGGGAAGGAACTATGGCTACACCTTC. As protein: CASSSPGRNYGYTF.

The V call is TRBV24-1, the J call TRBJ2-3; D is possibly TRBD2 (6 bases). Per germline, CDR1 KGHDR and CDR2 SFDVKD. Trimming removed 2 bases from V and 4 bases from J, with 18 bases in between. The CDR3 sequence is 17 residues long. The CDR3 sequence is CATSDWVGGVGADTQYF. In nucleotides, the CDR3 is TGTGCCACCAGTGATTGGGTGGGGGGAGTGGGAGCAGATACGCAGTATTTT.

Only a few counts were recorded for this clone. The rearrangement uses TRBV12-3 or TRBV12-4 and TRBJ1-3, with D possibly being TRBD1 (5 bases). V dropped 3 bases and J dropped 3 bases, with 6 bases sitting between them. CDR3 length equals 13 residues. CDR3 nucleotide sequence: TGTGCCAGCAGTTTGGGGGGTGGAAACACCATATATTTT. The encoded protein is CASSLGGGNTIYF.

CDR3 region: CASSSLSSTGGEQYF. CDR3 coding DNA: TGTGCCAGCAGTTCGTTATCGTCGACAGGAGGCGAGCAGTACTTC. This sequence joins TRBV27 and TRBJ2-7; the D gene is possibly TRBD1 (6 bases). The V gene lost 4 bases and the J gene lost 6 bases, with 19 bases spanning the gap. The CDR3 is 15 amino acids. The germline gives CDR1 MNHEY, CDR2 SMNVEV (reference sequence).

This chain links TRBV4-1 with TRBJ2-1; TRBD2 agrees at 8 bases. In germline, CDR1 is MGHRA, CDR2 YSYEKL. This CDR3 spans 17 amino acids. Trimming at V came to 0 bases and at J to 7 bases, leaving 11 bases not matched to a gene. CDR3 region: CASSQDYSAPSGNEQFF. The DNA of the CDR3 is TGCGCCAGCAGCCAAGACTATTCGGCCCCTAGCGGGAATGAGCAGTTCTTC.